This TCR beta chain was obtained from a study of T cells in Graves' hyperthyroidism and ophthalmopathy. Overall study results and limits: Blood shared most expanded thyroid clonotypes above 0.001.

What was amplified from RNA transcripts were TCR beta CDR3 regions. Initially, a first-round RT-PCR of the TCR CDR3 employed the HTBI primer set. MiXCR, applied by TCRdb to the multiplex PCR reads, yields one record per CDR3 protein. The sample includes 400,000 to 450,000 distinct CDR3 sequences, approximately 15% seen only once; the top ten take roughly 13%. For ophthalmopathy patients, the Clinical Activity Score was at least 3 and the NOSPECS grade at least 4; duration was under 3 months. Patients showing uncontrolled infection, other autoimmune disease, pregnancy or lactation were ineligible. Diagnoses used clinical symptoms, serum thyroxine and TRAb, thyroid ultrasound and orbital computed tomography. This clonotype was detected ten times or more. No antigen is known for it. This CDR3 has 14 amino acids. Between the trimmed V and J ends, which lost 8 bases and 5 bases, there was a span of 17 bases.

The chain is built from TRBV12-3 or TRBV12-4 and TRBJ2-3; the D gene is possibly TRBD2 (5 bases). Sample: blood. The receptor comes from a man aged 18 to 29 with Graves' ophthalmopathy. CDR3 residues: CASGPSGSQDTQYF. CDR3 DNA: TGTGCCAGCGGACCTAGTGGGAGTCAAGATACGCAGTATTTT.